Sequencing of this T cell receptor beta chain was carried out in a study of T cells after posttransplantation cyclophosphamide. General study points: Later post-transplant blood repertoires were often dominated by donor CD8+ memory clones.

Germline values: CDR1 MNHEY, CDR2 SMNVEV (reference sequence). This CDR3 is 13 amino acids long. With 6 bases removed from V and 5 bases from J, the gap between germline ends came to 13 bases. Worth noting for this clone: Its antigen is not known.

Some clones are missing from TCRdb's copy, which holds only in-frame ones; the method was immunoSEQ multiplex PCR. Altogether 30,000 to 40,000 clones are present, 70% to 90% being singletons, with the ten largest covering about 15%. Material: PBMCs. The receptor was isolated from a middle-aged woman with a blood cancer, CMV-positive, and with a related stem cell donor. J is TRBJ1-1 and V is TRBV27; no firm D call. The CDR3 coding sequence is TGTGCCAGCAGACCTATTGCGTCTACTGAAGCTTTCTTT. It codes for CASRPIASTEAFF.